The clone carrying this T cell receptor beta chain was picked up a small number of times. The antigen remains undetermined. The entry originates in a study of post-analysis software for immune sequencing data. Study-level findings and limits: Elevated frequency relative to controls characterized roughly 5 TRBV segments in patients, TRBV5-6, TRBV5-1 and TRBV20-1 among them.

Unique molecular identifiers were built into the TCR beta cDNA libraries. Using its own MiXCR run on the PCR reads, TCRdb lists one record per CDR3 protein. The table records hundreds of thousands of distinct CDR3 sequences, 25% to 30% of them present only once. V was pared by 0 bases and J by 8 bases, with 14 bases between. Germline V gene data show CDR1 as SGHRS and CDR2 as YFSETQ. The CDR3 runs to 14 residues. The gene calls are TRBV5-1 and TRBJ2-5, with D tentatively TRBD2 (6 bases). Sequencing used blood. This receptor was identified in a girl between 10 and 17 years old with multiple sclerosis. CDR3 nucleotides: TGCGCCAGCAGCTTGGAACCGGGACTCGGCACCCAGTACTTC. Its translation: CASSLEPGLGTQYF.